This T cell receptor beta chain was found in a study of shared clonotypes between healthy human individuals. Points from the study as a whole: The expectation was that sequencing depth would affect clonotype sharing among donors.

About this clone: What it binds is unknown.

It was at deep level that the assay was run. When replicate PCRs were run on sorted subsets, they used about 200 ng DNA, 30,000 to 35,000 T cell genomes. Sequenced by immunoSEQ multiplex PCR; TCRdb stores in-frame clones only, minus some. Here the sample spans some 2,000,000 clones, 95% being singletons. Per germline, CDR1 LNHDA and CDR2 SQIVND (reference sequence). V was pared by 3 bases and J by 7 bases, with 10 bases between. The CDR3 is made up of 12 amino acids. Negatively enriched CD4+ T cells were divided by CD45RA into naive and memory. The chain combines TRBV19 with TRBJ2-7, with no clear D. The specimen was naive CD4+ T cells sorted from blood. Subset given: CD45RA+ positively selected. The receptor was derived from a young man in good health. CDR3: CASSIQMGEQYF. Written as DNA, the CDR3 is TGTGCCAGTAGTATTCAAATGGGGGAGCAGTACTTC.